This T cell receptor beta chain was identified during a study of blood T cell repertoires in COVID-19 (dated by TCRdb to the early 2020s). For context, the study as a whole: The collaborator samples originated in the United States, Italy and Spain and spanned the acute and convalescent phases of COVID-19. The material from the prospective study consisted of cDNA or gDNA derived from T cells, B-cell-depleted T cells, or PBMCs. Subjects who had been exposed to COVID-19, were actively infected with it, or had recovered from it provided the deeply sampled blood TCRbeta repertoires that made up the dataset. The repertoires were released in a freely available public database meant as a resource for research on the immune response to SARS-CoV-2. Samples came from the ongoing ImmuneRACE study (first 160 participants) plus 1,254 subjects from 6 global collaborators. Sample metadata almost always included a de-identified subject ID, COVID-19 status, age in years and sex. Where HLA class I and class II types were available, the types were taken from metadata supplied by the sample provider, not from assay-based typing. Study-wide conclusions, independent of this receptor: How much clinical and demographic metadata was included differed by source and by participant, and the metadata was provided uncurated.

CDR3 length: 16 amino acids, cysteine to phenylalanine. This entry keeps only the CDR3 DNA: 48 bases, framed from base 1. For CDR1 and CDR2, the germline V gene (reference sequence) lists LNHDA and SQIVND. Trimming takes 1 base off V and 4 bases off J; junction bases not matched to a gene: 0. In the prospective study, participants were roughly 18 to 100 years old, resided in under 30 geographic areas of the United States, and were enrolled through a virtual design. To assign participants to cohorts, the prospective study relied on clinical history that participants themselves reported in a screening survey and a study questionnaire. Each participant in the prospective study had whole blood, serum and a nasopharyngeal or oropharyngeal swab collected by mobile phlebotomists. Prospective study participants could optionally give additional blood draws and questionnaires over an approximately two-month period. Prospective study blood samples were shipped either frozen or at room temperature before DNA extraction.

TCRbeta CDR3 regions were amplified from genomic DNA by means of the immunoSEQ Assay, a bias-controlled multiplex PCR. Per the original workflow: The number of nucleated cells in each sample was estimated by amplification of reference gene primers within the assay. To quantify the absolute abundance of each unique TCRbeta CDR3 rearrangement, sequence reads were collapsed and filtered. For each sample, productive Simpson clonality was calculated as the square root of Simpson's diversity index over productive rearrangements. Drawn from immuneACCESS, this table holds only the in-frame rearrangements with V and J called that TCRdb kept. Clones are partly lost; checked studies trace under half to an unresolved V gene and leave the rest unexplained. From that table come the V and J calls and clone size; the DNA was used to work out D and trimming. The sample table records 250,000 to 300,000 clones; just over 90% of these occur just once. The ten most abundant clones make up over 2% of the sample.

Notes on this clone: The target of this receptor is not known. Base qualities are missing; no much larger clone stands one base away.

This receptor chain uses TRBV19 and TRBJ2-1, with 14 bases matching TRBD2. This receptor was taken from a woman aged 40 to 50 with acute COVID-19. The specimen sequenced was PBMCs or T cells enriched from blood (not recorded which). At the DNA level, the sequence is TGTGCCAGTAGTATAGGGACTAGCGGGAGGTACAATGAGCAGTTCTTC. This sequence encodes CASSIGTSGRYNEQFF.